This entry lists 17 T cell receptor beta chains sequenced from one sample in a study of CD8 T cells in Susac syndrome. RNA amounts of 0.5 to 1 ug underwent reverse transcription with random hexamers. TCRdb recomputed calls from the immunoSEQ multiplex PCR reads with MiXCR, one row per CDR3 protein. The profile shows approximately 22,000 distinct CDR3 sequences, 90% to 95% of them singletons. The material sequenced was CD8+ T cells from PBMCs. These receptor sequences come from a human donor in good health.

This chain links TRBV12-5 with TRBJ2-2, with a possible D match to TRBD1 (5 bases). The CDR3 is 14 residues long. Trimming took 6 bases from V and 7 from J, leaving 15 bases between them. Germline-derived CDR1 and CDR2 are LGHNT and FRNRAP. For the CDR3, the DNA is TGTGCTAGTGGCCTACAGGAGCTTGACGGGGAGCTGTTTTTT. This codes for CASGLQELDGELFF. Variable domain in full (rest from reference TRBV12-5 and TRBJ2-2): DARVTQTPRHKVTEMGQEVTMRCQPILGHNTVFWYRQTMMQGLELLAYFRNRAPLDDSGMPKDRFSAEMPDATLATLKIQPSEPRDSAVYFCASGLQELDGELFFGEGSRLTVL.

The chain carries TRBV5-1 and TRBJ2-7, with D unresolved. CDR3 length: 14 amino acids. Trimming left V 4 bases short and J 1 base short, with 12 bases between. Germline-derived CDR1 and CDR2 are SGHRS and YFSETQ. In DNA, the CDR3 is TGCGCCAGCAGCGCCCCAGGAAGGTCCTACGAGCAGTACTTC. Protein: CASSAPGRSYEQYF.

CDR3 bases: TGCGCCAGCAGCTTGGGTAGCGGGGGGGCCGCCTACAATGAGCAGTTCTTC. It specifies CASSLGSGGAAYNEQFF. This chain links TRBV5-1 with TRBJ2-1, with 11 bases that match TRBD2. Germline assignment: CDR1 SGHRS and CDR2 YFSETQ. CDR3 length: 17 amino acids. With V trimmed by 0 bases and J by 2 bases, 4 bases remained unmatched.

Here the CDR3 reads CASSEDPASTDTQYF. The CDR3 coding sequence is TGTGCCAGCAGTGAAGACCCGGCTAGCACAGATACGCAGTATTTT. This chain connects TRBV6-4 to TRBJ2-3; no reliable D call. CDR1 and CDR2 from the germline V gene are MRHNA and SNTAGT. Trimming took 3 bases from V and 0 from J, leaving 10 bases between them. The CDR3 loop spans 15 amino acids.

V and J are TRBV2 and TRBJ2-1; TRBD2 aligns across 8 bases. The trim removed 11 bases at V and 7 bases at J, leaving 10 bases unmatched. The CDR3 sequence is 13 residues long. The germline CDR1 and CDR2 sequences are SNHLY and FYNNEI. CDR3 nucleotide sequence: TGTGCCGCCGGGGGACTAGTGTCTAATGAGCAGTTCTTC. Its translation is CAAGGLVSNEQFF. Full variable domain (outside the CDR3, taken from reference TRBV2 and TRBJ2-1): EPEVTQTPSHQVTQMGQEVILRCVPISNHLYFYWYRQILGQKVEFLVSFYNNEISEKSEIFDDQFSVERPDGSNFTLKIRSTKLEDSAMYFCAAGGLVSNEQFFGPGTRLTVL.

The chain couples TRBV11-2 to TRBJ2-2, with D perhaps matching TRBD1 or TRBD2 (5 bases each). Germline CDR1 reads SGHAT; CDR2 reads FQNNGV. CDR3 length equals 13 residues. V was pared by 1 base and J by 7 bases, with 7 bases between. In nucleotides, the CDR3 is TGTGCCAGCAGCTTAGGGGGGTTCGGGGAGCTGTTTTTT. Translated: CASSLGGFGELFF.

This chain joins TRBV20-1 and TRBJ2-7; D possibly corresponds to TRBD1 (5 bases). The germline gives CDR1 DFQATT, CDR2 SNEGSKA (reference sequence). The V end was cut by 3 bases, the J end by 4 bases, with 10 bases between. CDR3 size: 12 residues. CDR3 bases: TGCAGTGCTAGGGACAAGAAGTACGAGCAGTACTTC. It encodes CSARDKKYEQYF.

The rearrangement links TRBV12-3 or TRBV12-4 to TRBJ1-2; D may be TRBD1 (6 bases). The V and J ends lost 7 bases and 5 bases respectively, with 17 bases between them. The CDR3 has 14 amino acids. The CDR3 nucleotides read TGTGCCAGCACCATAGGGGGGTCAGGGTATGGCTACACCTTC. Translation: CASTIGGSGYGYTF.

The chain links TRBV5-1 to TRBJ2-3; 8 nucleotides line up with TRBD2. The V gene's germline CDR1 is SGHRS and CDR2 YFSETQ. Trimming at V came to 0 bases and at J to 5 bases, leaving 5 bases not matched to a gene. The CDR3 totals 15 residues. CDR3 loop: CASSLEGLDLDTQYF. For the CDR3, the DNA is TGCGCCAGCAGCTTGGAGGGACTAGACCTAGATACGCAGTATTTT.

V and J are TRBV20-1 and TRBJ1-2, with 8 bases aligning to TRBD1. V was pared by 3 bases and J by 5 bases, with 14 bases of the junction left unmatched. The CDR3 loop spans 16 amino acids. From germline, CDR1 is DFQATT and CDR2 SNEGSKA (reference sequence). CDR3 bases: TGCAGTGCTAGGGCTGCAGGGGGCAGGGGAGGTTATGGCTACACCTTC. Encoded protein: CSARAAGGRGGYGYTF.

This chain joins TRBV27 and TRBJ2-2, with 7 bases identical to TRBD1. Trimming removed 3 bases from V and 5 bases from J; junction bases left unmatched: 6. Germline lookup yields CDR1 MNHEY and CDR2 SMNVEV (reference sequence). The CDR3 is 15 residues long. CDR3 coding DNA: TGTGCCAGCAGTTTTCAAGGGGGCCGGACCGGGGAGCTGTTTTTT. Residues: CASSFQGGRTGELFF.

The chain joins TRBV5-1 to TRBJ1-1; 11 bases are shared with TRBD1. The CDR3 is 15 residues long. J was trimmed by 4 bases and V by 4 bases; bases with no gene match: 6. From germline, CDR1 is SGHRS and CDR2 YFSETQ. The CDR3 is CASSVSGTGGTEAFF. For the CDR3, the DNA is TGCGCCAGCAGCGTTTCCGGGACAGGGGGCACTGAAGCTTTCTTT.

The chain has TRBV13 and TRBJ2-5, with D unresolved. The CDR3 extends over 14 amino acids. V was clipped by 2 bases and J by 2 bases, with 9 bases between them. Germline CDR1 is PRHDT and CDR2 is FYEKMQ (reference sequence). The CDR3 reads CASSLKLGQETQYF. In nucleotides, the CDR3 is TGTGCCAGCAGCTTAAAGCTGGGACAAGAGACCCAGTACTTC.

The V gene is TRBV12-3 or TRBV12-4, the J gene TRBJ2-1; 7 nucleotides line up with TRBD1. CDR3 size: 15 residues. J lost 3 bases, V lost 6 bases, and 8 bases had no gene match. Written as DNA, the CDR3 is TGTGCCAGCAGCTCGACAGGGTTCCTCTACAATGAGCAGTTCTTC. Its translation is CASSSTGFLYNEQFF.

V is TRBV19 and J is TRBJ1-2; 10 nucleotides match TRBD1. CDR3 length: 15 amino acids. Germline-derived CDR1 and CDR2 are LNHDA and SQIVND (reference sequence). V trimming: 7 bases; J trimming: 4 bases; junction bases outside the gene matches: 9. CDR3 nucleotide sequence: TGTGCCAGTACCGTGGGACAGGGGCAGATCTATGGCTACACCTTC. This translates into CASTVGQGQIYGYTF.

J is TRBJ1-2 and V is TRBV20-1; 9 nucleotides line up with TRBD1. This CDR3 spans 13 amino acids. The trim removed 5 bases at V and 3 bases at J, leaving 4 bases unmatched. CDR1 and CDR2 from the germline V gene are DFQATT and SNEGSKA (reference sequence). In nucleotides, the CDR3 is TGCAGTGCTGACAGGGGGTCTGACTATGGCTACACCTTC. Its protein is CSADRGSDYGYTF.

V and J are TRBV19 and TRBJ1-6; maybe TRBD1 (6 bases). V was shortened by 11 bases and J by 6 bases, with 14 bases between the two germline ends. The length of the CDR3 is 13 residues. Germline CDR1 LNHDA, CDR2 SQIVND (reference sequence). CDR3 coding DNA: TGTGCCGGCGCAGACAGGCTTAATTCACCCCTCCACTTT. Translation: CAGADRLNSPLHF.